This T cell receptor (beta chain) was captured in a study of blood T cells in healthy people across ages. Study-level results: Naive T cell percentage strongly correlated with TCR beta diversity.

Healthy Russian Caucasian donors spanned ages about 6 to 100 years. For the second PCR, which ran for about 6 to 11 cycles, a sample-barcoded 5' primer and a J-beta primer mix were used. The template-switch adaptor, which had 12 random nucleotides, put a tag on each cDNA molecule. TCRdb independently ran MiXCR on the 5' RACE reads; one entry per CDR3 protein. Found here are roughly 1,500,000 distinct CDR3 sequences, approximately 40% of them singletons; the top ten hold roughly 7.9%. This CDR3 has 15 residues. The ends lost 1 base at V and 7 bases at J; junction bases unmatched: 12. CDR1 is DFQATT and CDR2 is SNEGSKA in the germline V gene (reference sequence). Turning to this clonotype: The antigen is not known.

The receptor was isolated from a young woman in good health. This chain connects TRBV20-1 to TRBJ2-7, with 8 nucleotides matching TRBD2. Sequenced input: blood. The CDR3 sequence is CSARASGWHSSEQYF. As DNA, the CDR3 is TGCAGTGCTAGAGCTAGCGGGTGGCACTCGTCGGAGCAGTACTTC.